Listed below are T cell receptor beta chains from one sample, sequenced in a study of regulatory T cells in long-lasting Graves disease. Via MiXCR, TCRdb re-called the multiplex PCR reads, giving one row per CDR3 protein. Of roughly 470,000 distinct CDR3 sequences in the sample, around 21% are singletons; the top ten hold 7.8%. Sequencing was performed on peripheral blood mononuclear cells (PBMCs), taken when the disease was refractory, from a patient treated with antithyroid drugs. These receptors all come from a female donor with Graves disease. The CDR3 runs from the conserved cysteine through the conserved F or W. The order of the fields is V gene, D gene, J gene, clone size, CDR3 protein, CDR3 DNA. D genes are given only for firm matches. Clone size is stated in some rows and not others, as once, few, many or a class when expanded.

V gene: TRBV2
D gene: -
J gene: TRBJ1-5
clone size: many
CDR3 protein: CASRGQSNQPQHF
CDR3 DNA: TGTGCCAGCAGAGGACAATCCAATCAGCCCCAGCATTTT

V gene: TRBV18
D gene: -
J gene: TRBJ2-7
clone size: -
CDR3 protein: CASSPKHQAYEQYF
CDR3 DNA: TGTGCCAGCTCACCCAAACACCAGGCCTACGAGCAGTACTTC

V gene: TRBV29-1
D gene: -
J gene: TRBJ1-1
clone size: many
CDR3 protein: CSVEGTPRGAEAFF
CDR3 DNA: TGCAGCGTTGAAGGGACTCCCCGGGGGGCTGAAGCTTTCTTT

V gene: TRBV2
D gene: -
J gene: TRBJ2-7
clone size: many
CDR3 protein: CASKSPTTGYQYEQYF
CDR3 DNA: TGTGCCAGCAAAAGCCCAACGACAGGTTACCAATACGAGCAGTACTTC

V gene: TRBV28
D gene: -
J gene: TRBJ2-7
clone size: many
CDR3 protein: CASSFSEDSQSYEQYF
CDR3 DNA: TGTGCCAGCAGTTTCTCCGAGGACAGTCAATCCTACGAGCAGTACTTC

V gene: TRBV6-1
D gene: -
J gene: TRBJ1-2
clone size: many
CDR3 protein: CASTPGYGYTF
CDR3 DNA: TGTGCCAGCACCCCCGGGTATGGCTACACCTTC

V gene: TRBV6-2/TRBV6-3
D gene: -
J gene: TRBJ1-6
clone size: many
CDR3 protein: CASGLYTNSPLHF
CDR3 DNA: TGTGCCAGCGGTTTGTACACCAATTCACCCCTCCACTTT

V gene: TRBV7-6
D gene: -
J gene: TRBJ2-7
clone size: -
CDR3 protein: CASSSREQQPRGAQYF
CDR3 DNA: TGTGCCAGCAGCTCCCGGGAACAACAACCCCGGGGAGCCCAGTACTTC

V gene: TRBV15
D gene: -
J gene: TRBJ1-2
clone size: many
CDR3 protein: CATSSWDNYGYTF
CDR3 DNA: TGTGCCACCAGCAGCTGGGATAACTATGGCTACACCTTC

V gene: TRBV28
D gene: -
J gene: TRBJ1-1
clone size: many
CDR3 protein: CASSPTGFTEAFF
CDR3 DNA: TGTGCCAGCAGTCCCACAGGGTTCACTGAAGCTTTCTTT

V gene: TRBV6-1
D gene: TRBD1
J gene: TRBJ1-1
clone size: many
CDR3 protein: CASSPWTGTTFF
CDR3 DNA: TGTGCCAGCAGTCCCTGGACAGGGACGACTTTCTTT

V gene: TRBV29-1
D gene: -
J gene: TRBJ1-2
clone size: -
CDR3 protein: CSVRWFWRDYGYTF
CDR3 DNA: TGCAGCGTACGTTGGTTTTGGAGGGACTATGGCTACACCTTC

V gene: TRBV7-9
D gene: -
J gene: TRBJ2-7
clone size: many
CDR3 protein: CASSHGGTYEQYF
CDR3 DNA: TGTGCCAGCAGCCACGGGGGAACCTACGAGCAGTACTTC

V gene: TRBV30
D gene: -
J gene: TRBJ2-7
clone size: -
CDR3 protein: CAWSPGQRVSYEQYF
CDR3 DNA: TGTGCCTGGAGCCCTGGACAGAGGGTATCCTACGAGCAGTACTTC

V gene: TRBV29-1
D gene: -
J gene: TRBJ2-5
clone size: many
CDR3 protein: CSVEKGEIQETQYF
CDR3 DNA: TGCAGCGTTGAGAAAGGGGAAATCCAAGAGACCCAGTACTTC

V gene: TRBV11-2
D gene: -
J gene: TRBJ2-3
clone size: -
CDR3 protein: CASSARSGTDTQYF
CDR3 DNA: TGTGCCAGCAGCGCGAGGAGCGGGACAGATACGCAGTATTTT